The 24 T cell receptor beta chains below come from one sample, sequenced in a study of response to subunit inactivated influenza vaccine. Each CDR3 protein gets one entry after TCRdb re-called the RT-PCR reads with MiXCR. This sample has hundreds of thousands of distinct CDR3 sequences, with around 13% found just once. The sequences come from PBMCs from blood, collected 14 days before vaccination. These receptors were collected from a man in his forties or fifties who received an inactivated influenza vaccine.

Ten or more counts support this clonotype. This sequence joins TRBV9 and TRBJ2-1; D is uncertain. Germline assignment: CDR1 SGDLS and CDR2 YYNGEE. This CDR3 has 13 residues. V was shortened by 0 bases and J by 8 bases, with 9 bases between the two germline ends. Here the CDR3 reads CASSVGGLHEQFF. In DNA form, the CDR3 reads TGTGCCAGCAGCGTAGGAGGTCTCCATGAGCAGTTCTTC.

CDR3 region: CASSQDVDIGELFF. Here the CDR3 DNA reads TGCGCCAGCAGCCAAGATGTAGACATCGGGGAGCTGTTTTTT. This sequence joins TRBV4-3 and TRBJ2-2, with unresolved D. The ends were cut back, 0 bases at V and 7 bases at J, with 9 bases in the middle. Germline V gene sequence: CDR1 LGHNA, CDR2 YSLEER. CDR3 size: 14 residues.

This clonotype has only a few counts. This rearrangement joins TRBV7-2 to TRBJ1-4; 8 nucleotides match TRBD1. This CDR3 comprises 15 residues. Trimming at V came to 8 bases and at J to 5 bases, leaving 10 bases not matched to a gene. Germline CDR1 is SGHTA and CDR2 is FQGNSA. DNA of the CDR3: TGTGCCAGCGGCCGACAGGGGACCGAAAATGAAAAACTGTTTTTT. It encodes CASGRQGTENEKLFF.

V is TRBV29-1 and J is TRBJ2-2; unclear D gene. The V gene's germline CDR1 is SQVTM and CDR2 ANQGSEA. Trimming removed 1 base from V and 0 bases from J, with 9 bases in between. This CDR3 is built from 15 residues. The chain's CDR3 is CSVEVRPANTGELFF. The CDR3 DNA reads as TGCAGCGTTGAAGTACGCCCAGCGAACACCGGGGAGCTGTTTTTT.

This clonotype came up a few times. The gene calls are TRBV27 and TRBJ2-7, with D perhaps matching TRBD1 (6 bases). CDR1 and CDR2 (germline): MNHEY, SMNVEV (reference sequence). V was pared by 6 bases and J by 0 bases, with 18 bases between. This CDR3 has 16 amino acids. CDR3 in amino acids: CASSRGHGSSSYEQYF. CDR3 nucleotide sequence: TGTGCCAGCAGCCGGGGACACGGCTCCAGCTCCTACGAGCAGTACTTC.

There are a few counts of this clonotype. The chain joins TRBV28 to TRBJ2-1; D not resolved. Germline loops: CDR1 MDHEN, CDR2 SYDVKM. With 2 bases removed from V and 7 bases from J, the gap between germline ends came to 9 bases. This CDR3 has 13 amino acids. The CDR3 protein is CASSLLSENEQFF. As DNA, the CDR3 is TGTGCCAGCAGTTTACTCTCGGAGAATGAGCAGTTCTTC.

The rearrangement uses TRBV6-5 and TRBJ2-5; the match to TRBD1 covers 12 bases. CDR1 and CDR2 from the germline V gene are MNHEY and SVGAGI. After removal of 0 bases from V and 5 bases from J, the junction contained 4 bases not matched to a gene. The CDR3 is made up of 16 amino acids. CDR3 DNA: TGTGCCAGCAGTTACTCCGGGACAGGGGGCTGGGAGACCCAGTACTTC. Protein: CASSYSGTGGWETQYF.

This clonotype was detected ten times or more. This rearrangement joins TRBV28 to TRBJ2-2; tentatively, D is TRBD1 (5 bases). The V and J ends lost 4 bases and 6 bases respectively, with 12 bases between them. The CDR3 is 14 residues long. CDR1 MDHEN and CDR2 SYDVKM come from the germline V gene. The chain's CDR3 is CASSYQGFPGELFF. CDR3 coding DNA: TGTGCCAGCAGTTATCAGGGTTTCCCCGGGGAGCTGTTTTTT. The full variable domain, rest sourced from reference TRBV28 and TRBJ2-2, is DVKVTQSSRYLVKRTGEKVFLECVQDMDHENMFWYRQDPGLGLRLIYFSYDVKMKEKGDIPEGYSVSREKKERFSLILESASTNQTSMYLCASSYQGFPGELFFGEGSRLTVL.

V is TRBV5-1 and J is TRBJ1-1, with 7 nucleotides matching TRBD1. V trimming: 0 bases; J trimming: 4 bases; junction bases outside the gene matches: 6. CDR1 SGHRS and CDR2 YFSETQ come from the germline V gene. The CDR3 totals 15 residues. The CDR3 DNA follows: TGCGCCAGCAGCTTGGTGGCAGGGGGGACCACTGAAGCTTTCTTT. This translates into CASSLVAGGTTEAFF.

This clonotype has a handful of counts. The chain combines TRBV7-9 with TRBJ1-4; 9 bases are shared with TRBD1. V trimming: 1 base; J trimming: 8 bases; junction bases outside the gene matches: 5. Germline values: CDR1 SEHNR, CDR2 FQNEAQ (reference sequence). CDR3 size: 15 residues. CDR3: CASSLGDRVVEKLFF. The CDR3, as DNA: TGTGCCAGCAGCTTAGGGGACAGGGTCGTGGAAAAACTGTTTTTT.

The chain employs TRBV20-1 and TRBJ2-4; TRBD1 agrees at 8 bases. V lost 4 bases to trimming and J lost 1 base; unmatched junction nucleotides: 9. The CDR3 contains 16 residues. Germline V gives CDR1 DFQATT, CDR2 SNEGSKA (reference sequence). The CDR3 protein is CSANNDRGSAKNIQYF. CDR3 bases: TGCAGTGCTAACAACGACAGGGGTTCTGCCAAAAACATTCAGTACTTC.

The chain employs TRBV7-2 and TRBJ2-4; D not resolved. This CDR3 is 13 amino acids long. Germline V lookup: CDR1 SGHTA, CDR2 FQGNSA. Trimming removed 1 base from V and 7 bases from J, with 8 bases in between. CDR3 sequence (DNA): TGTGCCAGCAGCTTAGGTGGAAGGAACATTCAGTACTTC. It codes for CASSLGGRNIQYF. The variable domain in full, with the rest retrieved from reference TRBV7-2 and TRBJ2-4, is GAGVSQSPSNKVTEKGKDVELRCDPISGHTALYWYRQSLGQGLEFLIYFQGNSAPDKSGLPSDRFSAERTGGSVSTLTIQRTQQEDSAVYLCASSLGGRNIQYFGAGTRLSVL.

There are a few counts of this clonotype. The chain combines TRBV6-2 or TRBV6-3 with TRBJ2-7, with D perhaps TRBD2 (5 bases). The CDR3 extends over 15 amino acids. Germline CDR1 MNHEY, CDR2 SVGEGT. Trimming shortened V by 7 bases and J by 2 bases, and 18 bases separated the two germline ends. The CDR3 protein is CASIVRGLKAYEQYF. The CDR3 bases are TGTGCCAGCATTGTACGAGGGCTTAAGGCCTACGAGCAGTACTTC.

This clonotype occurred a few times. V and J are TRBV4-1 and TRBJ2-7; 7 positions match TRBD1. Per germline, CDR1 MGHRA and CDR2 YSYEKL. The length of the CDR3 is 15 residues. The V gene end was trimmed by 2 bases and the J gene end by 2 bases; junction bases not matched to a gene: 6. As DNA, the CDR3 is TGCGCCAGCAGCCAACCACGGACAGGTACCTACGAGCAGTACTTC. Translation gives CASSQPRTGTYEQYF.

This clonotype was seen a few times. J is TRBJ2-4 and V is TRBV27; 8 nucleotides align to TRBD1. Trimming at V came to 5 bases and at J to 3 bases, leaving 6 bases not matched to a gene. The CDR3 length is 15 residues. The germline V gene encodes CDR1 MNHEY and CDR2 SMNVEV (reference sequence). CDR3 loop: CASSPSGTGKNIQYF. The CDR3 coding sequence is TGTGCCAGCAGTCCCTCCGGGACAGGCAAAAACATTCAGTACTTC.

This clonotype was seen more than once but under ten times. DNA of the CDR3: TGTGCCAGCAGTTTCGGGTTTCTAGCGGGAAACGAGCAGTACTTC. It is translated as CASSFGFLAGNEQYF. The V gene is TRBV12-3 or TRBV12-4, the J gene TRBJ2-7; 9 positions match TRBD2. This CDR3 comprises 15 residues. V trimming: 3 bases; J trimming: 5 bases; junction bases outside the gene matches: 8.

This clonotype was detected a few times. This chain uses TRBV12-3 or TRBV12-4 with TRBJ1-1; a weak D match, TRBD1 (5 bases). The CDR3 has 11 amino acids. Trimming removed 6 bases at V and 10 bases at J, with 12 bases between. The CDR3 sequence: CASRHGGGAFF. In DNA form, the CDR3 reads TGTGCCAGCAGGCACGGGGGGGGAGCTTTCTTT.

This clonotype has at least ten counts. DNA for the CDR3: TGTGCCAGCAGTTTAACCATAAACACCGGGGAGCTGTTTTTT. As protein: CASSLTINTGELFF. The V gene is TRBV28, the J gene TRBJ2-2; D remains ambiguous. The V gene lost 2 bases and the J gene lost 2 bases, with 6 bases spanning the gap. CDR3 length equals 14 residues. Germline V gives CDR1 MDHEN, CDR2 SYDVKM.

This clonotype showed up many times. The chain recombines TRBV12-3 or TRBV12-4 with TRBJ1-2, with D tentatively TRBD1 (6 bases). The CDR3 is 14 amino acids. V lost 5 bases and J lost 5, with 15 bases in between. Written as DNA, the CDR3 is TGTGCCAGCAGTCCGACAGGAGGTGTGTATGGCTACACCTTC. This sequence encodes CASSPTGGVYGYTF.

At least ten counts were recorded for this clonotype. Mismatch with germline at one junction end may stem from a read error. DNA for the CDR3: TGTGCTAGCAGCAAGGGGACTAGCGGGGCTGAGCAGTTCTTC. This sequence encodes CASSKGTSGAEQFF. V is TRBV7-7 and J is TRBJ2-1; 13 nucleotides align to TRBD2. The CDR3 spans 14 residues. Germline V gene lookup returns CDR1 SSHAT and CDR2 FNYEAQ (reference sequence).

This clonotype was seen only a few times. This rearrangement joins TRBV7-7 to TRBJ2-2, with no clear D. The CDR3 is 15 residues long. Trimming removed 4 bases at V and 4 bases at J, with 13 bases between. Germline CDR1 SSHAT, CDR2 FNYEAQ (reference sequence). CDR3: CASSYGPITTGELFF. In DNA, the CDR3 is TGTGCCAGCAGCTATGGGCCAATTACCACCGGGGAGCTGTTTTTT.

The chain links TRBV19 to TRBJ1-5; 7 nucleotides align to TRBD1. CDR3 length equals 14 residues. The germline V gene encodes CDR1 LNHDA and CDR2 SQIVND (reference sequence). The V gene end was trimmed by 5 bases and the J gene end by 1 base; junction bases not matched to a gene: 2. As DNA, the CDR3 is TGTGCCAGTAGTGTACAGGGGAGCAATCAGCCCCAGCATTTT. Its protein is CASSVQGSNQPQHF.

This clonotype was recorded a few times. DNA of the CDR3: TGTGCCAGCGGGAGGCAGGGCCCCGCGAACACTGAAGCTTTCTTT. It yields the protein CASGRQGPANTEAFF. The chain couples TRBV2 to TRBJ1-1; TRBD1 might be the D (5 bases). The V end lost 8 bases, the J end lost 1 base, and 17 bases lay between the germline ends. The CDR3 has 15 residues. The germline V gene encodes CDR1 SNHLY and CDR2 FYNNEI.

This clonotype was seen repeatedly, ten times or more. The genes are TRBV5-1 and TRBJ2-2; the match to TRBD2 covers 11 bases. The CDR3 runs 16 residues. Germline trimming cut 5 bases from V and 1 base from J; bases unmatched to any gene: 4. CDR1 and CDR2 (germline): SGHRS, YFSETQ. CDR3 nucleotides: TGCGCCAGCAGTCCTGGGACTAGCGGGAACACCGGGGAGCTGTTTTTT. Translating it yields CASSPGTSGNTGELFF.